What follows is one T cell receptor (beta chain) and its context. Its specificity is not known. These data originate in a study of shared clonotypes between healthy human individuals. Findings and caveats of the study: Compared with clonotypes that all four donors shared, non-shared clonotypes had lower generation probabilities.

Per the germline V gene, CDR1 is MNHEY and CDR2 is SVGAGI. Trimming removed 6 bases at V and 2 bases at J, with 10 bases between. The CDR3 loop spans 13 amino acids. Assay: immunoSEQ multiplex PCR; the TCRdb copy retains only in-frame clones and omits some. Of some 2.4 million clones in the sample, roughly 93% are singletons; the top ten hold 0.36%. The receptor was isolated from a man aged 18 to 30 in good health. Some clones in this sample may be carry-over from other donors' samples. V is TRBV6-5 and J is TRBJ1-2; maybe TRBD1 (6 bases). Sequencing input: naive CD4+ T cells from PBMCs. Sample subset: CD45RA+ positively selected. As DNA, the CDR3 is TGTGCCAGCAGACAGGGCCTAAACTATGGCTACACCTTC. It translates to CASRQGLNYGYTF.